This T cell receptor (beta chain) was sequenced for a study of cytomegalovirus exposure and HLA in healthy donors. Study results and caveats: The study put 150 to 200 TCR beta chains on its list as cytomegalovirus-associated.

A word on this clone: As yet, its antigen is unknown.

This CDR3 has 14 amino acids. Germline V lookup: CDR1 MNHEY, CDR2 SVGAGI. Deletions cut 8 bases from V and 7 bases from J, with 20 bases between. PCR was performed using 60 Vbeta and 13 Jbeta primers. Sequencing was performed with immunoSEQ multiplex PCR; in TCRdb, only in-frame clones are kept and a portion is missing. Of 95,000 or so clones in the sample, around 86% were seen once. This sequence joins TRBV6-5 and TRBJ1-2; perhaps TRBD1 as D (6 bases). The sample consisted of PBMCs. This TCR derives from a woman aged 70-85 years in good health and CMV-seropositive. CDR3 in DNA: TGTGCCAGCTGTCGGGACGGGACAACATCTGGCTACACCTTC. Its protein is CASCRDGTTSGYTF.